This T cell receptor beta chain was documented in a study of CD8+CD57+ T cells in acquired aplastic anemia. Germline trimming cut 7 bases from V and 5 bases from J; bases unmatched to any gene: 11. The CDR3 runs to 15 residues. In patients chosen for sequencing, flow cytometry had shown CD8+CD57+ cell expansion. TCR beta VDJ and CDR3 profiles were obtained from a genomic DNA template. TCRdb itself ran the reads through MiXCR, one entry per CDR3 protein. The sample lists over 150,000 distinct CDR3 sequences, around 50% occurring once. The sequenced sample consisted of sorted CD4+, CD8+, or CD8+CD57+ T cells (not recorded which) from PBMCs. The sequence derives from a human donor with aplastic anemia. The chain uses TRBV12-3 or TRBV12-4 and TRBJ2-7; 10 bases align to TRBD1. For the CDR3, the DNA is TGTGCCAGCAATTCCCGCCGGGACAGGGGCCACGAGCAGTACTTC. Its protein product is CASNSRRDRGHEQYF.